This TCR beta chain was sequenced in a study of breast tumors, draining lymph nodes, adjacent tissues. Axillary draining lymph nodes of breast cancer patients supplied the node samples. V was shortened by 10 bases and J by 5 bases, with 2 bases between the two germline ends. CDR3 size: 9 residues. Germline CDR1 and CDR2: SEHNR and FQNEAQ (reference sequence). The study's findings and limits: Findings are consistent with lymph node origin and intratumoral expansion of most tumor T cells. Luminal-like breast cancer showed significantly higher tumor–nontumor repertoire similarity than basal-like. Compared with lymph nodes, tumors were less diverse; compared with nontumor tissue, more.

In the case of this clonotype: Its antigen is not identified. Being one base from a much bigger clone, this may be a read error. This is likely a read error, given that the CDR3 carries no conserved phenylalanine or tryptophan at its end.

MiXCR, applied by TCRdb to the multiplex PCR reads, yields one record per CDR3 protein. The sample lists roughly 130,000 distinct CDR3 sequences, 15% to 20% occurring once. The chain joins TRBV7-9 to TRBJ2-2; D is unclear. This TCR derives from a female donor with breast cancer. Some clones in this sample may be carry-over from other donors' samples. Sequenced sample: axillary lymph node tissue. The CDR3 sequence is CAITGELFL. DNA of the CDR3: TGTGCCATAACCGGGGAGCTGTTTCTT.